This T cell receptor beta chain was documented in a study of blood T cells in healthy people across ages. A second PCR, run for roughly 7 to 12 cycles, used a sample-barcoded 5' primer plus a J-beta primer mix. Each CDR3 protein gets one entry after TCRdb re-called the 5' RACE reads with MiXCR. Among around 1,900,000 distinct CDR3 sequences listed, about two fifths were seen once. No fewer than 7 million PBMCs went into each sample. V lost 3 bases to trimming and J lost 4 bases, with 16 bases between them. Germline loops: CDR1 PRHDT, CDR2 FYEKMQ (reference sequence). This CDR3 is built from 16 residues.

The material sequenced was blood. This TCR derives from a human donor in good health. The V and J genes are TRBV13 and TRBJ1-5, with a possible D match to TRBD1 (5 bases). The CDR3 is CASSFPGGMRNQPQHF. The DNA for the CDR3 is TGTGCCAGCAGCTTCCCCGGGGGGATGCGAAATCAGCCCCAGCATTTT.